This T cell receptor (beta chain) came from a study of OX40 agonist ivuxolimab in advanced cancers. Overall study: The diagnoses of dose-escalation patients were hepatocellular carcinoma, melanoma, renal cell or head and neck cancer. Notes on the study in general: The antigens recognized by the expanded peripheral T cells, that is their antigen specificity, were not determined.

This CDR3 has 15 amino acids. Trimming removed 2 bases from V and 4 bases from J; junction bases left unmatched: 3. CDR1 and CDR2 from the germline V gene are MNHEY and SMNVEV (reference sequence). Turning to this clone: Antigen: not known.

The table came from immunoSEQ multiplex PCR; TCRdb's copy has only in-frame clones and leaves some out. The data contain 45,000 to 75,000 clones, about 85% of them seen just once; the ten biggest clones take up over 1%. This receptor was identified in an adult with an advanced solid tumor such as melanoma, head and neck, liver or kidney cancer. The chain joins TRBV27 to TRBJ2-1; 9 bases map to TRBD1. This specimen was CD4+ or CD8+ T cells sorted from blood, taken in a trial of the OX40 agonist ivuxolimab. The CDR3 spells CASSLPGQGYNEQFF. The DNA for the CDR3 is TGTGCCAGCAGTTTACCAGGACAGGGGTACAATGAGCAGTTCTTC.